This is a list of T cell receptor beta chains from one sample in a study of cytomegalovirus exposure and HLA in healthy donors. Clones were sequenced by immunoSEQ multiplex PCR, and TCRdb holds only the in-frame ones, with some missing. The table records around 120,000 clones, 74% of them present only once. Material for sequencing was PBMCs. The source of these receptors is a man in his forties or fifties in good health and CMV-seropositive. CDR3s include the opening cysteine and the closing phenylalanine or tryptophan. Each record gives: D gene, J gene, clone size, V gene, CDR3 protein, CDR3 DNA. A D gene is named only where the DNA matches it firmly. Clone size appears in some rows only: once, few, many, or a class for an expanded clone.

NA	TRBJ1-3	NA	TRBV28	CASRDYRSPGNTIYF	TGTGCCAGCAGGGATTACAGGTCTCCTGGAAACACCATATATTTT
TRBD2	TRBJ2-7	NA	TRBV7-9	CASSLTGLAYEQYF	TGTGCCAGCAGCTTAACGGGACTAGCGTACGAGCAGTACTTC
TRBD2	TRBJ2-1	NA	TRBV27	CASSLFSGGSYNEQFF	TGTGCCAGCAGTTTGTTTTCGGGGGGCTCCTACAATGAGCAGTTCTTC
NA	TRBJ2-5	NA	TRBV7-3	CASSSRIQETQYF	TGTGCCAGCAGTAGCAGAATCCAAGAGACCCAGTACTTC
TRBD1	TRBJ1-1	NA	TRBV18	CASSPWDRESTEAFF	TGTGCCAGCTCACCCTGGGACAGGGAGAGCACTGAAGCTTTCTTT
NA	TRBJ2-2	NA	TRBV5-1	CASSLQARTGELFF	TGCGCCAGCAGCTTGCAAGCTCGAACCGGGGAGCTGTTTTTT
TRBD2	TRBJ2-1	NA	TRBV6-5	CASQLLAGTDNEQFF	TGTGCCAGCCAATTACTAGCGGGGACTGATAATGAGCAGTTCTTC
NA	TRBJ2-5	few	TRBV6-1	CASSVGQAMKETQYF	TGTGCCAGCAGTGTGGGGCAGGCAATGAAAGAGACCCAGTACTTC
NA	TRBJ1-5	NA	TRBV18	CASSPPGGIYSNQPQHF	TGTGCCAGCTCACCACCGGGAGGCATTTATAGCAATCAGCCCCAGCATTTT
NA	TRBJ2-3	NA	TRBV11-2	CASSLQDTQYF	TGTGCCAGCAGCTTACAAGATACGCAGTATTTT
TRBD1	TRBJ1-2	NA	TRBV6-5	CASRYRTGRYYGYTF	TGTGCCAGCAGGTATCGGACAGGGAGGTACTATGGCTACACCTTC
TRBD2	TRBJ2-2	NA	TRBV11-1	CASSPLGGEGGELFF	TGTGCCAGCAGCCCTCTCGGTGGGGAGGGCGGGGAGCTGTTTTTT
TRBD2	TRBJ2-2	NA	TRBV7-3	CASSLTSGRSNTGELFF	TGTGCCAGCAGCTTAACTAGCGGGAGATCGAACACCGGGGAGCTGTTTTTT
TRBD2	TRBJ2-7	once	TRBV4-2	CASSQDRAAGGSSYEQYF	TGTGCCAGCAGCCAAGATCGGGCAGCGGGGGGAAGCTCCTACGAGCAGTACTTC
NA	TRBJ1-2	NA	TRBV6-5	CASSRSAGANGYTF	TGTGCCAGCAGTCGCTCGGCGGGGGCGAATGGCTACACCTTC
NA	TRBJ1-2	once	TRBV15	CATSRGGDINYGYTF	TGTGCCACCAGCAGAGGGGGCGACATTAACTATGGCTACACCTTC
TRBD1	TRBJ1-2	NA	TRBV6-5	CASSSNRGNDGYTF	TGTGCCAGCAGTTCTAACAGGGGTAACGATGGCTACACCTTC
NA	TRBJ1-2	NA	TRBV5-6	CASSRRGSSYGYTF	TGTGCCAGCAGCCGCAGGGGTAGTAGCTATGGCTACACCTTC
NA	TRBJ2-2	NA	TRBV15	CATSRDRNSYGGELFF	TGTGCCACCAGCAGAGATCGTAATAGCTATGGCGGGGAGCTGTTTTTT
TRBD2	TRBJ2-2	NA	TRBV5-1	CASSSGLAVPNTGELFF	TGCGCCAGCAGCTCCGGACTAGCGGTCCCGAACACCGGGGAGCTGTTTTTT
NA	TRBJ1-6	NA	TRBV10-3	CAISGVNDSPLHF	TGTGCCATCAGTGGAGTGAACGATTCACCCCTCCACTTT
NA	TRBJ2-3	NA	TRBV29-1	CSATTGLLGDTQYF	TGCAGCGCCACAACGGGACTCTTGGGTGATACGCAGTATTTT
NA	TRBJ2-1	few	TRBV13	CASSTTFAGQTYNEQFF	TGTGCCAGCAGCACTACCTTCGCGGGACAGACTTACAATGAGCAGTTCTTC
TRBD1	TRBJ2-7	NA	TRBV5-5	CASSERTGQAYEQYF	TGTGCCAGCAGCGAGAGGACAGGGCAAGCCTACGAGCAGTACTTC
TRBD1	TRBJ1-1	few	TRBV4-2	CASSQGQGAFF	TGTGCCAGCAGCCAAGGACAGGGAGCTTTCTTT
TRBD2	TRBJ2-7	NA	TRBV10-3	CAIGTALAGVDEQYF	TGTGCCATTGGGACAGCACTAGCGGGAGTTGACGAGCAGTACTTC
NA	TRBJ1-2	NA	TRBV5-1	CASSFPPGLANYGYTF	TGCGCCAGCAGCTTCCCCCCAGGGCTTGCTAACTATGGCTACACCTTC
TRBD2	TRBJ2-7	NA	TRBV4-2	CASSRRLAGGTPYEQYF	TGTGCCAGCAGCCGACGACTAGCGGGAGGAACCCCCTACGAGCAGTACTTC
TRBD2	TRBJ2-4	NA	TRBV11-1	CASSPGTSGNIQYF	TGTGCCAGCAGCCCAGGGACTAGCGGAAACATTCAGTACTTC
NA	TRBJ1-2	NA	TRBV2	CASVERGTYGYTF	TGTGCCAGCGTTGAGAGGGGGACCTATGGCTACACCTTC
NA	TRBJ1-2	few	TRBV27	CASSYRASNYGYTF	TGTGCCAGCAGTTACAGGGCTTCCAACTATGGCTACACCTTC
NA	TRBJ1-5	NA	TRBV10-3	CAISSQGNNQPQHF	TGTGCCATCAGTAGCCAGGGAAACAATCAGCCCCAGCATTTT
NA	TRBJ1-2	NA	TRBV4-1	CASSSRQGLNGYTF	TGCGCCAGCAGCTCCAGGCAGGGGCTGAATGGCTACACCTTC
NA	TRBJ1-3	NA	TRBV6-1	CASSGTARGSSSGNTIYF	TGTGCCAGCAGTGGCACTGCTCGGGGGAGTTCCTCTGGAAACACCATATATTTT
TRBD2	TRBJ2-7	NA	TRBV12-5	CASGSSSGGARTYEQYF	TGTGCTAGTGGTTCCAGTAGCGGGGGGGCCAGGACCTACGAGCAGTACTTC
TRBD1	TRBJ2-7	NA	TRBV5-1	CASSLLVGQGYEQYF	TGCGCCAGCAGCTTGCTCGTGGGACAGGGCTACGAGCAGTACTTC